The 23 T cell receptor beta chains below were found in one sample sequenced in a study of cytomegalovirus exposure and HLA in healthy donors. The PCR had 60 Vbeta and 13 Jbeta primers. TCRdb keeps only in-frame clones here, not all; method: immunoSEQ multiplex PCR. The data hold some 120,000 clones, with roughly 79% observed a single time. Sequencing input: PBMCs. These receptors were obtained from a woman younger than 30 in good health and CMV-seronegative.

The genes are TRBV5-4 and TRBJ2-2; TRBD1 matches 8 bases. Germline V gene sequence: CDR1 SGHNT, CDR2 YYREEE (reference sequence). The CDR3 is 14 amino acids. The V segment lost 4 bases and the J segment 7 bases; nucleotides outside the gene matches: 6. The DNA of the CDR3 is TGTGCCAGCAGCGAACAGGGGGTTGGCGGGGAGCTGTTTTTT. The encoded protein is CASSEQGVGGELFF.

This clone was counted a few times. The chain couples TRBV28 to TRBJ1-5; the D is unclear. Germline V gene data show CDR1 as MDHEN and CDR2 as SYDVKM. The CDR3 is made up of 15 amino acids. The germline V and J ends were trimmed by 4 bases and 3 bases, with 13 bases remaining between them. Here the CDR3 reads CASSSLEGFNQPQHF. The CDR3 DNA reads as TGTGCCAGCAGTTCCCTGGAGGGCTTCAATCAGCCCCAGCATTTT.

The rearrangement joins TRBV28 to TRBJ1-4; no firm D call. This CDR3 comprises 17 residues. CDR1 is MDHEN, CDR2 SYDVKM, per germline. V was cut by 6 bases and J by 0 bases, with 17 bases left in between. The CDR3 spells CASSPVGRGATNEKLFF. CDR3 bases: TGTGCCAGCAGCCCGGTTGGGAGAGGTGCAACTAATGAAAAACTGTTTTTT.

This chain joins TRBV9 and TRBJ2-2, with no clear D. The ends were cut back, 5 bases at V and 6 bases at J, with 14 bases in the middle. Looked up from germline, CDR1 is SGDLS and CDR2 is YYNGEE. The CDR3 is made up of 14 amino acids. The CDR3 spells CASRISSTAGELFF. CDR3 DNA: TGTGCCAGCAGGATATCTAGTACCGCCGGGGAGCTGTTTTTT.

The V and J genes are TRBV5-6 and TRBJ2-1; TRBD2 is a possible D gene (5 bases). This CDR3 comprises 15 residues. Trimming stripped 7 bases from V and 6 bases from J, with 20 bases between. Germline V gene lookup returns CDR1 SGHDT and CDR2 YYEEEE. DNA for the CDR3: TGTGCCAGCGCCAAGAACCGGGGAGTTTTCAATGAGCAGTTCTTC. Translated, it gives CASAKNRGVFNEQFF.

The J gene is TRBJ1-1, the V gene TRBV7-2, with 9 nucleotides matching TRBD1. CDR3 length: 14 amino acids. J was trimmed by 5 bases and V by 5 bases; bases with no gene match: 6. The germline CDR1 and CDR2 sequences are SGHTA and FQGNSA. CDR3 coding DNA: TGTGCCAGCAGCACAGGGGGCGTGGGAACTGAAGCTTTCTTT. It specifies CASSTGGVGTEAFF.

The chain uses TRBV30 and TRBJ2-1; D is possibly TRBD1 (5 bases). The germline gives CDR1 GTSNPN, CDR2 SVGIG (reference sequence). The V gene lost 2 bases and the J gene lost 9 bases, with 20 bases spanning the gap. This CDR3 is built from 15 residues. The CDR3 nucleotides read TGTGCCTGGAGTTGGGGCAGACAAGGTAGTGGTGAGCAGTTCTTC. This codes for CAWSWGRQGSGEQFF.

This chain joins TRBV4-1 and TRBJ1-2, with 9 bases lining up with TRBD1. Looked up from germline, CDR1 is MGHRA and CDR2 is YSYEKL. The CDR3 is made up of 15 amino acids. The V and J ends lost 3 bases and 4 bases, in that order; junction bases with no gene match: 6. CDR3 residues: CASSQVQGAGYGYTF. DNA of the CDR3: TGCGCCAGCAGCCAGGTACAGGGGGCGGGCTATGGCTACACCTTC.

The rearrangement joins TRBV6-5 to TRBJ1-6, with D possibly TRBD1 on 5 matching bases. The CDR3 loop spans 14 amino acids. The V end was cut by 3 bases, the J end by 10 bases, with 13 bases between. Germline V gene lookup returns CDR1 MNHEY and CDR2 SVGAGI. Written as DNA, the CDR3 is TGTGCCAGCAGTTATAGGGGAAATGAATCACCCCTCCACTTT. Its protein product is CASSYRGNESPLHF.

The chain uses TRBV29-1 and TRBJ1-6; D remains unclear. The germline V gene encodes CDR1 SQVTM and CDR2 ANQGSEA. This CDR3 comprises 13 residues. The ends were cut back, 1 base at V and 16 bases at J, with 17 bases in the middle. CDR3 DNA: TGCAGCGTTGAAGGTCGAGGGAGGCGGAGGCTCCACTTT. Its protein is CSVEGRGRRRLHF.

The V gene is TRBV13, the J gene TRBJ1-1, with TRBD1 identical over 10 bases. Germline-derived CDR1 and CDR2 are PRHDT and FYEKMQ (reference sequence). V shed 4 bases, J shed 4 bases, and the junction held 9 bases outside the gene matches. The CDR3 sequence is 16 residues long. The CDR3 spells CASSSRDRGKVTEAFF. CDR3 DNA: TGTGCCAGCAGCTCCCGGGACAGGGGAAAAGTCACTGAAGCTTTCTTT.

The chain joins TRBV10-3 to TRBJ2-3; D gene uncertain. This CDR3 has 13 amino acids. Germline values: CDR1 ENHRY, CDR2 SYGVKD. The V gene lost 0 bases and the J gene lost 3 bases, with 4 bases spanning the gap. The CDR3 loop is CAISESRTDTQYF. CDR3 nucleotides: TGTGCCATCAGTGAGTCGAGGACAGATACGCAGTATTTT.

CDR3 DNA sequence: TGTGCCAGCAGCTTACTGGGACAGGGGTCTTCACCCCTCCACTTT. Protein sequence: CASSLLGQGSSPLHF. The V and J genes are TRBV7-9 and TRBJ1-6, with 10 bases that match TRBD1. The CDR3 has 15 amino acids. V gave up 2 bases and J gave up 9 bases; unmatched junction bases: 4. The germline gives CDR1 SEHNR, CDR2 FQNEAQ (reference sequence).

Judged by abundance, this clone is medium-sized (0.01 to 0.1%). The chain recombines TRBV10-3 with TRBJ2-7; 7 nucleotides match TRBD1. CDR1 ENHRY and CDR2 SYGVKD come from the germline V gene. The CDR3 spans 14 residues. Trimming took 3 bases from V and 0 from J; bases not matched to a gene: 2. CDR3 nucleotides: TGTGCCATCAGTGAAGGGGACAGCTCCTACGAGCAGTACTTC. Amino acid sequence: CAISEGDSSYEQYF.

The rearrangement links TRBV30 to TRBJ1-2; TRBD1 is a possible D gene (5 bases). The V gene lost 0 bases and the J gene lost 7 bases, with 12 bases spanning the gap. Germline CDR1 reads GTSNPN; CDR2 reads SVGIG (reference sequence). The CDR3 length is 13 residues. The CDR3, as DNA: TGTGCCTGGAGTGTACTGGGGGGAGTTGGCTACACCTTC. It encodes CAWSVLGGVGYTF.

The J gene is TRBJ2-3, the V gene TRBV11-2, with 8 bases aligning to TRBD2. Germline V CDR1 and CDR2: SGHAT, FQNNGV. The J segment lost 2 bases and the V segment lost 1 base, leaving 5 bases of the junction unmatched. The CDR3 spans 16 residues. This chain's CDR3 is CASSLVPRGATDTQYF. The CDR3 DNA reads as TGTGCCAGCAGCTTAGTCCCGCGGGGGGCCACAGATACGCAGTATTTT.

The chain links TRBV6-1 to TRBJ1-3; D may be TRBD1 (6 bases). The V and J ends lost 10 bases and 0 bases respectively, with 10 bases between them. Germline assignment: CDR1 MNHNS and CDR2 SASEGT. This CDR3 contains 13 residues. CDR3 nucleotides: TGTGCCATCGACAGGCCCTCTGGAAACACCATATATTTT. As protein: CAIDRPSGNTIYF.

The chain employs TRBV5-6 and TRBJ1-2, with a possible D match to TRBD1 (6 bases). Germline CDR1 reads SGHDT; CDR2 reads YYEEEE. The length of the CDR3 is 17 residues. V dropped 0 bases and J dropped 3 bases, with 18 bases sitting between them. The CDR3 nucleotides read TGTGCCAGCAGCTTGGACCAGGGGATGGGGTTCCACTATGGCTACACCTTC. Its protein product is CASSLDQGMGFHYGYTF.

The V and J genes are TRBV19 and TRBJ1-6; tentative D call: TRBD1 (5 bases). V shed 5 bases and J shed 14 bases, with 13 bases lying between them. The CDR3 sequence is 12 residues long. Germline CDR1 LNHDA, CDR2 SQIVND (reference sequence). The CDR3 spells CASSYTLGALHF. The CDR3 nucleotides read TGTGCCAGTAGTTACACCTTAGGGGCCCTCCACTTT.

With respect to this clone: At one end, the junction sequence differs from germline, possibly due to a read error. The chain employs TRBV7-7 and TRBJ2-5; 8 nucleotides agree with TRBD1. Germline V gene sequence: CDR1 SSHAT, CDR2 FNYEAQ (reference sequence). The CDR3 length is 14 residues. The CDR3 is CASSPDRVQETQYF. CDR3 sequence (DNA): TGTGCTAGCAGCCCGGACAGGGTCCAAGAGACCCAGTACTTC. Based on the CDR3 plus reference TRBV7-7 and TRBJ2-5, the full variable domain is GAGVSQSPRYKVTKRGQDVTLRCDPISSHATLYWYQQALGQGPEFLTYFNYEAQPDKSGLPSDRFSAERPEGSISTLTIQRTEQRDSAMYRCASSPDRVQETQYFGPGTRLLVL.

The rearrangement links TRBV29-1 to TRBJ2-1; 8 bases fit TRBD2. CDR1 is SQVTM and CDR2 is ANQGSEA in the germline V gene. With V trimmed by 6 bases and J by 7 bases, 11 bases remained unmatched. This CDR3 has 14 amino acids. CDR3 amino acids: CSVRGGKGKNEQFF. CDR3 DNA sequence: TGCAGCGTCCGCGGGGGGAAGGGGAAAAATGAGCAGTTCTTC.

About this clone: This sample also contains other DNA sequences that code for the same CDR3. J is TRBJ2-7 and V is TRBV27; 7 bases line up with TRBD1. Germline CDR1 MNHEY, CDR2 SMNVEV (reference sequence). V shed 2 bases, J shed 2 bases, and the junction held 3 bases outside the gene matches. The length of the CDR3 is 14 residues. The CDR3 DNA is TGTGCCAGCAGTTTAGGGGGACAGACCTACGAGCAGTACTTC. It codes for CASSLGGQTYEQYF.

This clone was counted between two and nine times. The CDR3 DNA reads as TGTGCCAGCAGCTTGAGCGGCGACACTGAAGCTTTCTTT. Translation: CASSLSGDTEAFF. The chain combines TRBV7-9 with TRBJ1-1; no reliable D call. The germline V gene has CDR1 SEHNR and CDR2 FQNEAQ (reference sequence). The CDR3 covers 13 residues. With 3 bases removed from V and 3 bases from J, the gap between germline ends came to 8 bases.